This entry lists 15 T cell receptor beta chains sequenced from one sample in a study of cytomegalovirus exposure and HLA in healthy donors. The study ran its PCR with 60 Vbeta and 13 Jbeta primers. Only in-frame clones appear in the TCRdb table, and some are missing; sequencing was by immunoSEQ multiplex PCR. The repertoire has more than 85,000 clones, roughly three quarters of them found once; the top ten carry more than 6%. The sample comprised PBMCs. The receptors originated from a woman between 45 and 60 years old in good health and CMV-seropositive.

The J gene is TRBJ1-1, the V gene TRBV5-1; 7 bases fit TRBD1. The CDR3 is 15 amino acids. J lost 4 bases, V lost 0 bases, and 6 bases had no gene match. Germline V gene lookup returns CDR1 SGHRS and CDR2 YFSETQ. CDR3 in DNA: TGCGCCAGCAGCTTGGCAGACAGGGTAGGCACTGAAGCTTTCTTT. This codes for CASSLADRVGTEAFF.

Of note for this clone: Other DNA sequences in the sample encode the same CDR3. CDR3 in amino acids: CASSLGQGAYEQYF. The CDR3 region has the DNA TGCGCCAGCAGCCTGGGACAGGGGGCCTACGAGCAGTACTTC. The V and J genes are TRBV5-1 and TRBJ2-7; 11 bases are shared with TRBD1. CDR3 size: 14 residues. Germline trimming cut 4 bases from V and 2 bases from J; bases unmatched to any gene: 2. Germline lookup yields CDR1 SGHRS and CDR2 YFSETQ. Variable domain in full (rest from reference TRBV5-1 and TRBJ2-7): KAGVTQTPRYLIKTRGQQVTLSCSPISGHRSVSWYQQTPGQGLQFLFEYFSETQRNKGNFPGRFSGRQFSNSRSEMNVSTLELGDSALYLCASSLGQGAYEQYFGPGTRLTVT.

The chain has TRBV6-1 and TRBJ2-7; 12 nucleotides align to TRBD1. This CDR3 spans 16 amino acids. V lost 0 bases, J lost 8 bases, and 8 bases stayed unmatched. Germline CDR1 reads MNHNS; CDR2 reads SASEGT. CDR3 in DNA: TGTGCCAGCAGTGAAGCGTCGAGGGACAGGGGGCGGAAGCAGTACTTC. Protein: CASSEASRDRGRKQYF.

This chain joins TRBV10-3 and TRBJ1-4; 8 bases fit TRBD1. Germline assignment: CDR1 ENHRY and CDR2 SYGVKD. The CDR3 is 15 residues long. Trimming removed 2 bases from V and 4 bases from J; junction bases left unmatched: 3. CDR3 sequence: CAISERGQGNEKLFF. CDR3 sequence (DNA): TGTGCCATCAGTGAGCGCGGACAGGGTAATGAAAAACTGTTTTTT.

This chain joins TRBV25-1 and TRBJ2-1; 7 bases map to TRBD2. Germline loops: CDR1 MGHDK, CDR2 SYGVNS. The CDR3 spans 13 residues. Trimming removed 3 bases from V and 7 bases from J; junction bases left unmatched: 3. CDR3 sequence reads: CASSDSGTNEQFF. In DNA form, the CDR3 reads TGTGCCAGCAGTGACAGCGGGACTAATGAGCAGTTCTTC.

The gene calls are TRBV29-1 and TRBJ1-2; D perhaps matches TRBD1 (6 bases). V lost 0 bases and J lost 1, with 12 bases in between. This CDR3 comprises 15 residues. Germline V gives CDR1 SQVTM, CDR2 ANQGSEA. CDR3 protein: CSVEEGQLINYGYTF. CDR3 coding DNA: TGCAGCGTTGAAGAAGGACAGCTAATTAACTATGGCTACACCTTC.

The chain recombines TRBV11-1 with TRBJ1-3; maybe TRBD1 (5 bases). Germline-derived CDR1 and CDR2 are SGHAT and FQDESV (reference sequence). V shed 5 bases and J shed 0 bases, with 11 bases lying between them. CDR3 length: 15 amino acids. The CDR3 reads CASSRRTFSGNTIYF. CDR3 nucleotide sequence: TGTGCCAGCAGCCGAAGGACATTCTCTGGAAACACCATATATTTT.

The chain combines TRBV4-3 with TRBJ1-2, with D possibly TRBD1 on 5 matching bases. The CDR3 consists of 15 residues. Per the germline V gene, CDR1 is LGHNA and CDR2 is YSLEER. V gave up 1 base and J gave up 4 bases, with 13 bases separating them. The CDR3 region has the DNA TGCGCCAGCAGCCAAGCCCACGGGGGGGGCTATGGCTACACCTTC. Translating it yields CASSQAHGGGYGYTF.

The J gene is TRBJ1-1, the V gene TRBV2; 8 bases fit TRBD1. V lost 6 bases to trimming and J lost 4 bases; unmatched junction nucleotides: 7. This CDR3 has 14 residues. Germline lookup yields CDR1 SNHLY and CDR2 FYNNEI. CDR3 bases: TGTGCCAGCAGGTTGGACAGGGCGGGCACTGAAGCTTTCTTT. Translation: CASRLDRAGTEAFF.

This chain links TRBV10-1 with TRBJ1-2; D might be TRBD1 (5 bases). The CDR3 runs 16 residues. The V gene's germline CDR1 is WNHNN and CDR2 SYGVQD (reference sequence). V gave up 0 bases and J gave up 4 bases, with 15 bases separating them. This CDR3 reads CASSESQEGASYGYTF. The DNA for the CDR3 is TGCGCCAGCAGTGAGTCACAGGAGGGAGCTTCCTATGGCTACACCTTC.

This rearrangement joins TRBV7-9 to TRBJ2-7; TRBD1 agrees at 8 bases. CDR1 and CDR2 (germline): SEHNR, FQNEAQ (reference sequence). The CDR3 has 13 amino acids. Unmatched junction bases numbered 8, after V lost 0 bases and J lost 13 bases. For the CDR3, the DNA is TGTGCCAGCAGCTTAGCAGGACAGGGAACACCTTACTTC. It specifies CASSLAGQGTPYF. Combining the CDR3 with reference TRBV7-9 and TRBJ2-7 gives the whole variable domain DTGVSQNPRHKITKRGQNVTFRCDPISEHNRLYWYRQTLGQGPEFLTYFQNEAQLEKSRLLSDRFSAERPKGSFSTLEIQRTEQGDSAMYLCASSLAGQGTPYFGPGTRLTVT.

The chain carries TRBV9 and TRBJ2-3; D perhaps matches TRBD2 (5 bases). From germline, CDR1 is SGDLS and CDR2 YYNGEE. V was clipped by 4 bases and J by 4 bases, with 10 bases between them. CDR3 size: 13 residues. This chain's CDR3 is CASSTTSADTQYF. CDR3 in DNA: TGTGCCAGCAGCACTACTAGTGCAGATACGCAGTATTTT.

To note about this clone: At the DNA level, this CDR3 is encoded by other sequences in the same sample as well. The chain has TRBV7-2 and TRBJ1-1, with TRBD1 matching over 9 bases. CDR3 length: 14 residues. The V gene end was trimmed by 4 bases and the J gene end by 5 bases; junction bases not matched to a gene: 5. The germline CDR1 and CDR2 sequences are SGHTA and FQGNSA. For the CDR3, the DNA is TGTGCCAGCAGCTCACGACAGGGGGGAACTGAAGCTTTCTTT. Translation gives CASSSRQGGTEAFF.

The V call is TRBV9, the J call TRBJ1-4; 8 positions agree with TRBD1. Germline V gene sequence: CDR1 SGDLS, CDR2 YYNGEE. The CDR3 covers 14 residues. The V segment lost 4 bases and the J segment 4 bases; nucleotides outside the gene matches: 3. The CDR3 DNA is TGTGCCAGCAGCACGGGACAGGTTAATGAAAAACTGTTTTTT. Protein sequence: CASSTGQVNEKLFF.

This clone showed up just once. One end of the junction fails to match germline, which may point to a read error. V gene TRBV7-9 combines with J gene TRBJ2-7; D might be TRBD2 (5 bases). The germline CDR1 and CDR2 sequences are SEHNR and FQNEAQ (reference sequence). The CDR3 extends over 16 amino acids. The CDR3 sequence: CSSSPSGELTSYEQYF. The CDR3 DNA sequence: TGTTCCAGCAGCCCCTCCGGGGAACTTACATCCTACGAGCAGTACTTC.